This TCR beta chain was documented in a study of blood T cell repertoires in COVID-19. Deletions cut 8 bases from V and 4 bases from J, with 6 bases between. CDR3 length: 11 residues. Per the original methods: Amplifying reference gene primers gave estimates of nucleated cell counts. Profiled with immunoSEQ multiplex PCR; TCRdb holds only in-frame clones, not every one. The V and J calls and clone size come from that table; D and trimming were worked out from the DNA. The table lists 100,000 to 150,000 clones, around three quarters of them singletons. The clonotype comes from a man between 35 and 55 years old with active or convalescent COVID-19. Input material: peripheral blood. This sequence joins TRBV12-3 or TRBV12-4 and TRBJ2-1, with D maybe TRBD1 (5 bases). The DNA of the CDR3 is TGTGCCAGCCAGGGATACAATGAGCAGTTCTTC. As protein: CASQGYNEQFF.